These 32 T cell receptor beta chains share one sample of origin, sequenced in a study of cytomegalovirus exposure and HLA in healthy donors. TCRdb's copy holds only in-frame clones and misses some; the assay was immunoSEQ multiplex PCR. This sample has 100,000 to 150,000 clones, with roughly 89% found just once. Sequences were obtained from PBMCs. The source of these receptors is a woman between 18 and 29 years old in good health and CMV-seronegative.

In this sample, this clone turned up a few times. The V and J genes are TRBV4-1 and TRBJ1-5; 10 positions agree with TRBD1. The germline V gene has CDR1 MGHRA and CDR2 YSYEKL. Germline trimming cut 4 bases from V and 7 bases from J; bases unmatched to any gene: 7. The CDR3 loop spans 15 amino acids. The CDR3: CASSRQDRGGQPQHF. Here the CDR3 DNA reads TGCGCCAGCAGCCGGCAGGACAGGGGGGGACAGCCCCAGCATTTT.

The chain links TRBV28 to TRBJ1-4, with TRBD1 as a possible D gene (6 bases). The ends were cut back, 1 base at V and 8 bases at J, with 11 bases in the middle. The CDR3 loop spans 14 amino acids. CDR1 and CDR2 from the germline V gene are MDHEN and SYDVKM. The DNA for the CDR3 is TGTGCCAGCAGTTTATATACGGACAGAGAAAAACTGTTTTTT. The encoded protein is CASSLYTDREKLFF.

V gene TRBV11-2 combines with J gene TRBJ2-3, with 9 bases that match TRBD2. Per the germline V gene, CDR1 is SGHAT and CDR2 is FQNNGV. CDR3 size: 16 residues. The junction had 3 bases not matched to a gene; V was cut back by 2 bases and J by 0 bases. The CDR3 DNA sequence: TGTGCCAGCAGCTTACTAGCGGGGACGAGCACAGATACGCAGTATTTT. Its protein product is CASSLLAGTSTDTQYF.

V is TRBV5-1 and J is TRBJ1-1; tentatively, D is TRBD1 (6 bases). Germline V gene data show CDR1 as SGHRS and CDR2 as YFSETQ. V was trimmed by 2 bases and J by 0 bases, leaving 11 bases between them. The CDR3 loop spans 15 amino acids. CDR3 DNA: TGCGCCAGCAGCTTTCTAGGACAGATGAACACTGAAGCTTTCTTT. As protein: CASSFLGQMNTEAFF.

The J gene is TRBJ2-3, the V gene TRBV7-6; TRBD2 might be the D (5 bases). The V end was cut by 5 bases, the J end by 6 bases, with 12 bases between. This CDR3 comprises 13 residues. The germline V gene encodes CDR1 SGHVS and CDR2 FNYEAQ. In nucleotides, the CDR3 is TGTGCCAGCAGCCCTCAGGACTTCGATACGCAGTATTTT. Translated: CASSPQDFDTQYF.

This clone has a single count. The rearrangement joins TRBV6-5 to TRBJ1-4, with D tentatively TRBD1 (5 bases). Germline V gives CDR1 MNHEY, CDR2 SVGAGI. The CDR3 sequence is 16 residues long. Between the trimmed V and J ends, which lost 0 bases and 9 bases, there was a span of 17 bases. The chain's CDR3 is CASSYSVGGGMKKLFF. CDR3 bases: TGTGCCAGCAGTTACTCGGTCGGGGGGGGGATGAAAAAACTGTTTTTT.

The CDR3 nucleotides are TGTGCCAGCAGCTTATTGGGGCAGGGAAATTCACCCCTCCACTTT. It specifies CASSLLGQGNSPLHF. The rearrangement uses TRBV7-9 and TRBJ1-6; D perhaps matches TRBD1 (5 bases). CDR1 and CDR2 (germline): SEHNR, FQNEAQ (reference sequence). Trimming pared 2 bases from V and 7 bases from J, leaving 12 bases between. This CDR3 has 15 residues.

CDR3 in amino acids: CASSPLDRAANTIYF. CDR3 DNA: TGTGCCAGCTCACCACTGGACAGGGCAGCAAACACCATATATTTT. The V and J genes are TRBV18 and TRBJ1-3; 8 positions match TRBD1. With V trimmed by 1 base and J by 6 bases, 5 bases remained unmatched. Germline CDR1 reads KGHSH; CDR2 reads LQKENI. The CDR3 has 15 residues.

The chain couples TRBV9 to TRBJ2-3; the match to TRBD1 covers 7 bases. The CDR3 covers 15 residues. Germline V gene data show CDR1 as SGDLS and CDR2 as YYNGEE. V was pared by 1 base and J by 3 bases, with 5 bases of the junction left unmatched. Here the CDR3 reads CASSVLGTETDTQYF. DNA of the CDR3: TGTGCCAGCAGCGTATTGGGGACAGAGACAGATACGCAGTATTTT.

The rearrangement links TRBV7-2 to TRBJ2-1; 7 bases are a match to TRBD2. The CDR3 extends over 13 amino acids. The germline V gene has CDR1 SGHTA and CDR2 FQGNSA. V lost 5 bases, J lost 2 bases, and 0 bases stayed unmatched. This CDR3 reads CASSRGAYNEQFF. CDR3 coding DNA: TGTGCCAGCAGCCGGGGGGCCTACAATGAGCAGTTCTTC.

This chain joins TRBV12-5 and TRBJ2-5; 7 positions match TRBD1. This CDR3 is built from 15 residues. Germline V gene data show CDR1 as LGHNT and CDR2 as FRNRAP. V shed 1 base and J 3 bases; nucleotides not matched to a gene: 5. DNA of the CDR3: TGTGCTAGTGGTTTGGGAACAGGGGAAGAAGAGACCCAGTACTTC. Amino acids: CASGLGTGEEETQYF.

This clone was seen more than once but under ten times. V and J are TRBV7-2 and TRBJ1-2, with D possibly matching TRBD1 (6 bases). Per germline, CDR1 SGHTA and CDR2 FQGNSA. V lost 5 bases and J 8 bases, leaving 21 bases between the germline ends. The CDR3 is made up of 15 amino acids. CDR3 loop: CASSTYRDTMHGYTF. In DNA, the CDR3 is TGTGCCAGCAGCACTTACCGGGACACAATGCACGGCTACACCTTC.

The chain joins TRBV29-1 to TRBJ2-2; D may be TRBD1 (6 bases). Germline V gene lookup returns CDR1 SQVTM and CDR2 ANQGSEA. V was cut by 5 bases and J by 2 bases, with 9 bases left in between. This CDR3 has 13 amino acids. In nucleotides, the CDR3 is TGCAGCGTTCGGACAGCCAACACCGGGGAGCTGTTTTTT. Translating it yields CSVRTANTGELFF.

V gene TRBV6-6 combines with J gene TRBJ1-5; D uncertain. Looked up from germline, CDR1 is MNHNY and CDR2 is SVGAGI (reference sequence). This CDR3 is built from 14 residues. The germline V and J ends were trimmed by 1 base and 5 bases, with 9 bases remaining between them. The CDR3 here is CASSYWETHQPQHF. In DNA form, the CDR3 reads TGTGCCAGCAGTTACTGGGAGACTCATCAGCCCCAGCATTTT.

This chain uses TRBV5-6 with TRBJ1-1, with D maybe TRBD1 (6 bases). V lost 2 bases, J lost 5 bases, and 13 bases lay in between. Per germline, CDR1 SGHDT and CDR2 YYEEEE. This CDR3 has 14 residues. CDR3 loop: CASSLATGPTEAFF. The CDR3 nucleotides read TGTGCCAGCAGCTTAGCGACAGGCCCTACTGAAGCTTTCTTT. Complete variable domain (other parts from reference TRBV5-6 and TRBJ1-1): DAGVTQSPTHLIKTRGQQVTLRCSPKSGHDTVSWYQQALGQGPQFIFQYYEEEERQRGNFPDRFSGHQFPNYSSELNVNALLLGDSALYLCASSLATGPTEAFFGQGTRLTVV.

The sample holds one count of this clone. V gene TRBV2 combines with J gene TRBJ2-3; D perhaps matches TRBD2 (6 bases). V dropped 6 bases and J dropped 4 bases, with 17 bases sitting between them. Germline CDR1 is SNHLY and CDR2 is FYNNEI. The CDR3 length is 15 residues. CDR3 amino acids: CASRWGGKRSDTQYF. CDR3 DNA sequence: TGTGCCAGCAGGTGGGGCGGGAAGAGGTCAGATACGCAGTATTTT.

As regards this clone: This sample includes further DNA sequences coding for the same CDR3. The CDR3 region has the DNA TGTGCCAGCAGCTTGGTAGGAGGGGAGACCCAGTACTTC. Residues: CASSLVGGETQYF. The chain uses TRBV5-5 and TRBJ2-5; D perhaps matches TRBD2 (6 bases). CDR1 is SGHKS, CDR2 YYEKEE, per germline (reference sequence). Trimming cost V 0 bases and J 5 bases, with 8 bases left between them. CDR3 length: 13 amino acids.

This clone came up once. V and J are TRBV29-1 and TRBJ2-7, with D unclear. Germline V lookup: CDR1 SQVTM, CDR2 ANQGSEA. The ends were cut back, 3 bases at V and 0 bases at J, with 12 bases in the middle. CDR3 size: 14 residues. The CDR3 DNA follows: TGCAGCGTTGATGGGCCAAATAACTCCTACGAGCAGTACTTC. As protein: CSVDGPNNSYEQYF.

The chain carries TRBV11-2 and TRBJ1-6; 10 positions agree with TRBD1. The germline V gene encodes CDR1 SGHAT and CDR2 FQNNGV. Unmatched junction bases numbered 11, after V lost 5 bases and J lost 10 bases. The CDR3 contains 16 residues. The CDR3 DNA is TGTGCCAGCAGCCGAACCGACAGGGGGCTTGGGTCACCCCTCCACTTT. Protein sequence: CASSRTDRGLGSPLHF. The full variable domain, with the rest looked up from reference TRBV11-2 and TRBJ1-6, is EAGVAQSPRYKIIEKRQSVAFWCNPISGHATLYWYQQILGQGPKLLIQFQNNGVVDDSQLPKDRFSAERLKGVDSTLKIQPAKLEDSAVYLCASSRTDRGLGSPLHFGNGTRLTVT.

This chain joins TRBV5-1 and TRBJ1-2; D is uncertain. The CDR3 totals 15 residues. Germline lookup yields CDR1 SGHRS and CDR2 YFSETQ. V was clipped by 0 bases and J by 3 bases, with 12 bases between them. The CDR3: CASSLDPQRDYGYTF. The CDR3, as DNA: TGCGCCAGCAGCTTGGACCCCCAGCGGGACTATGGCTACACCTTC.

The chain joins TRBV18 to TRBJ2-1; 10 bases are a match to TRBD2. After removal of 3 bases from V and 6 bases from J, the junction contained 11 bases not matched to a gene. There are 17 residues in the CDR3. The germline gives CDR1 KGHSH, CDR2 LQKENI. The CDR3 loop reads CASSPMLAGASGNEQFF. The CDR3 DNA follows: TGTGCCAGCTCACCTATGCTAGCGGGGGCGTCAGGCAATGAGCAGTTCTTC.

The rearrangement links TRBV5-1 to TRBJ2-1; TRBD1 might be the D (7 bases). Trimming removed 5 bases at V and 6 bases at J, with 15 bases between. The CDR3 is made up of 14 amino acids. Germline V CDR1 and CDR2: SGHRS, YFSETQ. The DNA for the CDR3 is TGCGCCAGCAGTGGGGGGACAGAGGGCAATGAGCAGTTCTTC. Its protein product is CASSGGTEGNEQFF.

J is TRBJ2-3 and V is TRBV29-1; D remains unclear. Deletions cut 4 bases from V and 0 bases from J, with 8 bases between. CDR1 is SQVTM and CDR2 is ANQGSEA in the germline V gene. The CDR3 spans 13 residues. CDR3 sequence: CSVVFSSTDTQYF. The CDR3 DNA follows: TGCAGCGTTGTTTTCTCTAGCACAGATACGCAGTATTTT.

The V and J genes are TRBV6-6 and TRBJ2-1; D is perhaps TRBD2 (5 bases). V lost 0 bases and J lost 10, with 16 bases in between. This CDR3 has 15 amino acids. Germline V gene data show CDR1 as MNHNY and CDR2 as SVGAGI (reference sequence). This chain's CDR3 is CASSYSAASFGEQFF. The CDR3 coding sequence is TGTGCCAGCAGTTACTCCGCCGCTAGCTTCGGGGAGCAGTTCTTC.

The rearrangement uses TRBV27 and TRBJ2-3; 8 bases map to TRBD1. With V trimmed by 3 bases and J by 3 bases, 8 bases remained unmatched. In germline, CDR1 is MNHEY, CDR2 SMNVEV (reference sequence). The CDR3 covers 16 residues. In nucleotides, the CDR3 is TGTGCCAGCAGTTTGATTGTAACAGGGGGGACAGATACGCAGTATTTT. Translation: CASSLIVTGGTDTQYF.

The chain carries TRBV5-1 and TRBJ2-3, with a possible D match to TRBD1 (5 bases). Germline V CDR1 and CDR2: SGHRS, YFSETQ. This CDR3 comprises 14 residues. The V gene lost 4 bases and the J gene lost 0 bases, with 9 bases spanning the gap. The CDR3 region is CASSGGASTDTQYF. CDR3 bases: TGCGCCAGCAGCGGTGGGGCGAGCACAGATACGCAGTATTTT. Complete variable domain (other parts from reference TRBV5-1 and TRBJ2-3): KAGVTQTPRYLIKTRGQQVTLSCSPISGHRSVSWYQQTPGQGLQFLFEYFSETQRNKGNFPGRFSGRQFSNSRSEMNVSTLELGDSALYLCASSGGASTDTQYFGPGTRLTVL.

V and J are TRBV2 and TRBJ1-5; 9 nucleotides align to TRBD1. In germline, CDR1 is SNHLY, CDR2 FYNNEI. The CDR3 length is 15 residues. Losses at the gene ends were 7 bases for V and 1 base for J; bases not matched to a gene: 5. The CDR3 is CASNGGTGSNQPQHF. Written as DNA, the CDR3 is TGTGCCAGCAACGGAGGGACAGGGAGCAATCAGCCCCAGCATTTT.

The rearrangement links TRBV18 to TRBJ2-1; no reliable D call. Per germline, CDR1 KGHSH and CDR2 LQKENI. This CDR3 region has 14 residues. Trimming cost V 3 bases and J 5 bases, with 11 bases left between them. The chain's CDR3 is CASSPTPRDNEQFF. CDR3 bases: TGTGCCAGCTCACCGACTCCTCGGGACAATGAGCAGTTCTTC.

This clone appeared a single time. The chain has TRBV5-1 and TRBJ1-4; 7 positions match TRBD1. Germline CDR1 is SGHRS and CDR2 is YFSETQ. CDR3 length: 15 amino acids. Trimming removed 2 bases from V and 3 bases from J; junction bases left unmatched: 4. The CDR3, as DNA: TGCGCCAGCAGCTTACAGGGGCTACCTAATGAAAAACTGTTTTTT. Translating gives CASSLQGLPNEKLFF.

This chain joins TRBV13 and TRBJ1-1, with 10 positions matching TRBD1. Germline V lookup: CDR1 PRHDT, CDR2 FYEKMQ (reference sequence). V lost 5 bases, J lost 1 base, and 10 bases stayed unmatched. This CDR3 is 17 amino acids long. For the CDR3, the DNA is TGTGCCAGCAGCCCCGGGACAGGGGCTAGGGGGAACACTGAAGCTTTCTTT. Translating it yields CASSPGTGARGNTEAFF.

This clone was recorded once. The V and J genes are TRBV11-2 and TRBJ1-1; D remains ambiguous. This CDR3 is built from 13 residues. V gave up 3 bases and J gave up 7 bases, with 12 bases separating them. Germline V gene lookup returns CDR1 SGHAT and CDR2 FQNNGV. The CDR3 spells CASSFTELIEAFF. DNA of the CDR3: TGTGCCAGCAGCTTCACCGAACTGATTGAAGCTTTCTTT. Supplemented by reference TRBV11-2 and TRBJ1-1, the full variable domain reads EAGVAQSPRYKIIEKRQSVAFWCNPISGHATLYWYQQILGQGPKLLIQFQNNGVVDDSQLPKDRFSAERLKGVDSTLKIQPAKLEDSAVYLCASSFTELIEAFFGQGTRLTVV.

V usage is TRBV5-1 and J usage is TRBJ2-1; 10 positions match TRBD2. V shed 5 bases, J shed 3 bases, and the junction held 2 bases outside the gene matches. In germline, CDR1 is SGHRS, CDR2 YFSETQ. The CDR3 covers 14 residues. CDR3 sequence reads: CASRLAGGYNEQFF. In DNA, the CDR3 is TGCGCCAGCAGATTAGCGGGGGGCTACAATGAGCAGTTCTTC.